This TCR beta chain was obtained from a study of cytomegalovirus exposure and HLA in healthy donors. PCR amplification relied on 60 Vbeta primers (plus 13 Jbeta primers). The data were produced by immunoSEQ multiplex PCR, yet TCRdb's version contains in-frame clones alone and is incomplete. In the table there are approximately 140,000 clones, approximately 80% of which are singletons. Study observations and caveats: What TCR beta sequences reportedly achieved was accurate prediction of HLA-A and HLA-B alleles in most subjects. The study flagged about 160 TCR beta chains as cytomegalovirus-associated. Among the CMV-associated chains, three were confirmed in vitro as specific for CMV antigens. Common viral pathogens (according to a later analysis) appeared linked to several of the most significant clusters.

About this clone itself: Its antigen is as yet unknown.

Input material: PBMCs. The origin of this receptor is a male donor in good health and CMV-seronegative.

The CDR3: CASSYSPSGEETQYF. The DNA for the CDR3 is TGTGCCAGCAGTTACTCTCCTAGCGGGGAAGAGACCCAGTACTTC. The V gene is TRBV6-5, the J gene TRBJ2-5; 9 bases are shared with TRBD2. The CDR3 contains 15 residues. The V and J ends lost 0 bases and 3 bases, in that order; junction bases with no gene match: 2. Germline V lookup: CDR1 MNHEY, CDR2 SVGAGI.